The clone carrying this TCR beta chain was observed at least ten times. Antigen: not known. The library was built from around 380 ng RNA with molecular barcoded adaptors for alpha/delta and beta/gamma chains. TCRdb independently ran MiXCR on the reads; one entry per CDR3 protein. Among roughly 61,000 distinct CDR3 sequences listed, 10% to 15% were seen once. This specimen comes from a study of read filtering for tumor transcriptome and immune sequencing. Trimming cost V 3 bases and J 3 bases, with 4 bases left between them. CDR1 and CDR2 (germline): KGHDR, SFDVKD. The CDR3 extends over 12 amino acids. Study-level findings and limits: Without single-read clonotypes, shared clonotype proportions correlated more between IR-seq and RNA-seq. Single-read clonotypes: about 83% of IR-seq clonotypes (approximately 4% of reads), around three quarters of RNA-seq clonotypes (roughly 49% of reads).

Sequencing used a population of CD138-negative cells sorted from bone marrow. This TCR came from a donor over 35 with multiple myeloma. The chain combines TRBV24-1 with TRBJ1-2; D gene uncertain. The CDR3 nucleotides are TGTGCCACCAGTGATCTTTACTATGGCTACACCTTC. It is translated as CATSDLYYGYTF.